This T cell receptor (beta chain) was captured by sequencing in a study of T cell responses to AZD1222 COVID-19 vaccine. Generated by immunoSEQ multiplex PCR, the TCRdb table keeps only in-frame clones and is missing some. The data show 80,000 or so clones, about 92% seen once. The CDR3 consists of 15 residues. Germline V gene lookup returns CDR1 MNHEY and CDR2 SVGAGI. J gave up 4 bases and V 11 bases, and 14 bases lay outside the gene matches. The chain links TRBV6-5 to TRBJ2-3; 8 bases are a match to TRBD2. The receptor was derived from an adult who received the AZD1222 COVID-19 vaccine. This specimen consisted of peripheral blood, obtained 28 days after the second AZD1222 dose. This CDR3 is CASRDTGLAADTQYF. DNA for the CDR3: TGTGCCTCTCGGGACACAGGACTAGCAGCAGATACGCAGTATTTT.